Each of the 6 T cell receptor beta chains below was sequenced from the same sample in a study of shared clonotypes between healthy human individuals. Repertoires were generated with immunoSEQ multiplex PCR, while TCRdb's copy carries only in-frame clones and drops some. Of 2.3 million or so clones in the sample, over 85% were seen once. Sequenced: naive CD4+ T cells from PBMCs. Documented subset: CD45RA+ positively selected. The source is a man aged 18 to 30 in good health. Some clones in this sample may be carry-over from other donors' samples.

The V and J genes are TRBV7-9 and TRBJ2-3; D may be TRBD2 (6 bases). The CDR3 totals 14 residues. Trimming removed 8 bases at V and 6 bases at J, with 18 bases between. In germline, CDR1 is SEHNR, CDR2 FQNEAQ (reference sequence). The chain's CDR3 is CASALKGGADTQYF. Here the CDR3 DNA reads TGTGCCAGCGCCCTAAAGGGAGGTGCGGATACGCAGTATTTT.

The genes are TRBV5-1 and TRBJ2-7; 9 bases agree with TRBD1. V was clipped by 3 bases and J by 2 bases; unmatched bases: 6. Germline V lookup: CDR1 SGHRS, CDR2 YFSETQ. This CDR3 contains 15 residues. This chain's CDR3 is CASSWGTGTPYEQYF. CDR3 sequence (DNA): TGCGCCAGCAGCTGGGGGACAGGGACGCCCTACGAGCAGTACTTC.

The chain recombines TRBV28 with TRBJ1-6; TRBD1 is a possible D gene (5 bases). CDR3 length: 14 amino acids. V lost 2 bases to trimming and J lost 9 bases, with 11 bases between them. The germline gives CDR1 MDHEN, CDR2 SYDVKM. CDR3 amino acids: CASSLRTYSSPLHF. CDR3 bases: TGTGCCAGCAGTTTACGGACATATTCTTCACCCCTCCACTTT.

The V gene is TRBV5-6, the J gene TRBJ2-4; 13 nucleotides align to TRBD2. CDR1 and CDR2 from the germline V gene are SGHDT and YYEEEE. The length of the CDR3 is 14 residues. V dropped 3 bases and J dropped 7; count of bases not matched to a gene: 1. The CDR3 DNA is TGTGCCAGCAGCTCGACTAGCGGGGGGAACATTCAGTACTTC. This translates into CASSSTSGGNIQYF.

The V gene is TRBV6-5, the J gene TRBJ2-7; D gene ambiguous. V lost 7 bases to trimming and J lost 2 bases, with 9 bases between them. CDR1 is MNHEY and CDR2 is SVGAGI in the germline V gene. This CDR3 has 12 residues. DNA of the CDR3: TGTGCCAGCACCAAGACACCCTACGAGCAGTACTTC. This translates into CASTKTPYEQYF.

The chain joins TRBV18 to TRBJ2-7; the D gene is possibly TRBD1 (6 bases). The CDR3 loop spans 15 amino acids. Germline CDR1 is KGHSH and CDR2 is LQKENI. V lost 0 bases to trimming and J lost 4 bases, with 13 bases between them. This CDR3 is CASSPPRSGAYEQYF. CDR3 nucleotide sequence: TGTGCCAGCTCACCACCTCGGTCAGGGGCTTACGAGCAGTACTTC.